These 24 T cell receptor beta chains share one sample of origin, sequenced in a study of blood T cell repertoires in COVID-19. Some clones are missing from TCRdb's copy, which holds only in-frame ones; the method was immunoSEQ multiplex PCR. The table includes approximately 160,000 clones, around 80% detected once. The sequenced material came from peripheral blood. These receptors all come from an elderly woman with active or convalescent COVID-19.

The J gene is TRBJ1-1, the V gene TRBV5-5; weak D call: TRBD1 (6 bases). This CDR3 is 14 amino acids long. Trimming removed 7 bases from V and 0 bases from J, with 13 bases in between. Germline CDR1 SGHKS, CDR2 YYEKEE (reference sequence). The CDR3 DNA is TGTGCCAGCCTTACCGGGACATTGAACACTGAAGCTTTCTTT. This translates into CASLTGTLNTEAFF.

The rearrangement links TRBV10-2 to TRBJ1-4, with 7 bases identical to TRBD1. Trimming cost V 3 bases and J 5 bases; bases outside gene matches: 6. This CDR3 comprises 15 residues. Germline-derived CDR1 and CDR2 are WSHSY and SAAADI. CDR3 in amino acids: CASSDTGTANEKLFF. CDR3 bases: TGCGCCAGCAGTGATACCGGGACAGCAAATGAAAAACTGTTTTTT.

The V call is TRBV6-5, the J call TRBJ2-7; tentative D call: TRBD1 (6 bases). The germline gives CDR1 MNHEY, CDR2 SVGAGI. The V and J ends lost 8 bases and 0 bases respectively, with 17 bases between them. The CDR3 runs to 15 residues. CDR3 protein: CASQTGTTASYEQYF. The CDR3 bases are TGTGCCAGCCAAACAGGGACGACTGCCTCCTACGAGCAGTACTTC.

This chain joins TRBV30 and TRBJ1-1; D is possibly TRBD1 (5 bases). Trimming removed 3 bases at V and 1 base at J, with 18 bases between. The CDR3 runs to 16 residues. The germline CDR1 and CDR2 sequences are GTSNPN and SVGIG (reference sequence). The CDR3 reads CAWSGGGGFGNTEAFF. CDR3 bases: TGTGCCTGGAGCGGTGGGGGAGGGTTCGGGAACACTGAAGCTTTCTTT.

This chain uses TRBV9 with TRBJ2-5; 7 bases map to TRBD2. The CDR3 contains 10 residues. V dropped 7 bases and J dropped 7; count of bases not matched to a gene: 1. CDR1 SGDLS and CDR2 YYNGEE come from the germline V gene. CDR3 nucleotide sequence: TGTGCCAGCGGGGAGGGGACCCAGTACTTC. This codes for CASGEGTQYF.

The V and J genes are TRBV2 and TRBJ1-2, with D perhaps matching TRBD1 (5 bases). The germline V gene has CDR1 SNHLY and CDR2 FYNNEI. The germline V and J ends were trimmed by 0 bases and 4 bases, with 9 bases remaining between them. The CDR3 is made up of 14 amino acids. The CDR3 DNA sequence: TGTGCCAGCAGTGAAGCCGGGCAGGGCTATGGCTACACCTTC. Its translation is CASSEAGQGYGYTF.

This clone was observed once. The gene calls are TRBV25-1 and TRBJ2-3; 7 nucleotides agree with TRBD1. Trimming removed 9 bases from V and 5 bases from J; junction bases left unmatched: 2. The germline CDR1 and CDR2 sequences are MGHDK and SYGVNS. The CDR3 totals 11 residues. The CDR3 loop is CASNRGDTQYF. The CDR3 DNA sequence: TGTGCCAGTAACAGGGGAGATACGCAGTATTTT. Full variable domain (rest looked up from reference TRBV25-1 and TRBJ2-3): EADIYQTPRYLVIGTGKKITLECSQTMGHDKMYWYQQDPGMELHLIHYSYGVNSTEKGDLSSESTVSRIRTEHFPLTLESARPSHTSQYLCASNRGDTQYFGPGTRLTVL.

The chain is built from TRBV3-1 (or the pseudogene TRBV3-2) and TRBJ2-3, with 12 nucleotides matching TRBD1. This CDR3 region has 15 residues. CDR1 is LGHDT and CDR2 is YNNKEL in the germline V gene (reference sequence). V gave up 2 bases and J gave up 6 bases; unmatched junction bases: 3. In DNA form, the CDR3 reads TGTGCCAGCAGCCAAAAGGGACAGGGGGCGGATACGCAGTATTTT. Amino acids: CASSQKGQGADTQYF.

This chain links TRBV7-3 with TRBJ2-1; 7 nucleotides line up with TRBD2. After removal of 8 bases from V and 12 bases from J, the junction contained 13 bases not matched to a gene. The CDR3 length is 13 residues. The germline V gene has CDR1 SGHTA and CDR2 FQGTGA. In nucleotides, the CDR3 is TGTGCCAGCCTCGCGACTAGCCCGGGAGGGCAGTTCTTC. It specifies CASLATSPGGQFF.

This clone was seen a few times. The CDR3 DNA reads as TGTGCCAGCAGGGATTTGGGTGGGGGGAGCCCTCAGCCCCAGCATTTT. This encodes CASRDLGGGSPQPQHF. J is TRBJ1-5 and V is TRBV6-6, with D maybe TRBD1 (5 bases). The CDR3 totals 16 residues. CDR1 and CDR2 from the germline V gene are MNHNY and SVGAGI (reference sequence). The germline V and J ends were trimmed by 6 bases and 6 bases, with 21 bases remaining between them.

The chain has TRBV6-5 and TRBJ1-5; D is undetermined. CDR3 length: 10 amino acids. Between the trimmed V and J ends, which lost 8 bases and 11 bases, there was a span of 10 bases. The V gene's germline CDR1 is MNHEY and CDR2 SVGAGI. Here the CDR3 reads CASGSPAQHF. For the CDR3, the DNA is TGTGCCAGCGGTTCCCCCGCCCAGCATTTT.

CDR3 residues: CASSQDQAVEAFF. CDR3 DNA: TGCGCCAGCAGCCAAGATCAAGCTGTTGAAGCTTTCTTT. The genes are TRBV4-3 and TRBJ1-1; D gene ambiguous. This CDR3 region has 13 residues. V dropped 0 bases and J dropped 7 bases, with 9 bases sitting between them. Germline V gene lookup returns CDR1 LGHNA and CDR2 YSLEER.

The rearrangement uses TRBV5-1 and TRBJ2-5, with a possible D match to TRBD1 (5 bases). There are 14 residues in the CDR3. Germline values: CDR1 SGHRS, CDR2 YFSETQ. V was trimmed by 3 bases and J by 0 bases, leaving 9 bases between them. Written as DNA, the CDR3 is TGCGCCAGCAGCTCGACAGCGTACCAAGAGACCCAGTACTTC. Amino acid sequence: CASSSTAYQETQYF. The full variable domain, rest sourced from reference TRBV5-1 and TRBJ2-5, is KAGVTQTPRYLIKTRGQQVTLSCSPISGHRSVSWYQQTPGQGLQFLFEYFSETQRNKGNFPGRFSGRQFSNSRSEMNVSTLELGDSALYLCASSSTAYQETQYFGPGTRLLVL.

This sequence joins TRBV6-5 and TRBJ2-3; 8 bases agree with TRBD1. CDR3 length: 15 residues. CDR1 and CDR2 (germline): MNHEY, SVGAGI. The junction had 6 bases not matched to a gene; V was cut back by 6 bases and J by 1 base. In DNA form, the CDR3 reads TGTGCCAGCAGCCAGGGGGCTATACGCACAGATACGCAGTATTTT. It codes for CASSQGAIRTDTQYF.

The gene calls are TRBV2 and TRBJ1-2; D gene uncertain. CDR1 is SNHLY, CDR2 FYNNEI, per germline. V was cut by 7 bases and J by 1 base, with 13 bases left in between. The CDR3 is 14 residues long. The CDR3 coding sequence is TGTGCCAGCACAACGACGGCTAGTAACTATGGCTACACCTTC. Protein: CASTTTASNYGYTF.

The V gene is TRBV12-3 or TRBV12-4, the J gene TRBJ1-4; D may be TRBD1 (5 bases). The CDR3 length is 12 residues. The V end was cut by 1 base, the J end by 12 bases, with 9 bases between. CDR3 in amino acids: CASSLGAGQLFF. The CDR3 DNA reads TGTGCCAGCAGTTTAGGAGCGGGACAACTGTTTTTT.

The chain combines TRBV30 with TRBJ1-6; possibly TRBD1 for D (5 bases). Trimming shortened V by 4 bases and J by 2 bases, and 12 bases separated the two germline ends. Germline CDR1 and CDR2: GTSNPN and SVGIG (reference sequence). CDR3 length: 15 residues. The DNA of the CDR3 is TGTGCCTGGAATGGGGGAGGGACCTATAATTCACCCCTCCACTTT. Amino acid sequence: CAWNGGGTYNSPLHF.

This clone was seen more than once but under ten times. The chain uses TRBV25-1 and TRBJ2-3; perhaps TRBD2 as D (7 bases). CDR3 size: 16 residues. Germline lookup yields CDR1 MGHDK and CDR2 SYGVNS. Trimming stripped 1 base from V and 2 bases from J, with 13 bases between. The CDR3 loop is CASSELAGALTDTQYF. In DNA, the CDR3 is TGTGCCAGCAGTGAATTGGCGGGGGCACTCACAGATACGCAGTATTTT.

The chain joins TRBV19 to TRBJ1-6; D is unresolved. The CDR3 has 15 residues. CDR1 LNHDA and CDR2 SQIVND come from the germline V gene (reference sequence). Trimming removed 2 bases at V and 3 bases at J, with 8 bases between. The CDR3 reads CASSIQDYYNSPLHF. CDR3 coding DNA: TGTGCCAGTAGTATACAGGACTACTATAATTCACCCCTCCACTTT.

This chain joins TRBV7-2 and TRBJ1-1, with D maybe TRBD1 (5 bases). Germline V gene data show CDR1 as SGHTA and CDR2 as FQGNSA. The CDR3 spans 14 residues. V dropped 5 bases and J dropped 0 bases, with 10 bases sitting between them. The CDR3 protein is CASSPDILNTEAFF. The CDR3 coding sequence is TGTGCCAGCAGCCCGGACATACTGAACACTGAAGCTTTCTTT.

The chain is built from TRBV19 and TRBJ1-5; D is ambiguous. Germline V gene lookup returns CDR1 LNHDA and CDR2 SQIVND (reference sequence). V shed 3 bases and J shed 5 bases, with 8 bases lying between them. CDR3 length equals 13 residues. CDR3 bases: TGTGCCAGTAGTATCTCGGTCGATCAGCCCCAGCATTTT. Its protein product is CASSISVDQPQHF.

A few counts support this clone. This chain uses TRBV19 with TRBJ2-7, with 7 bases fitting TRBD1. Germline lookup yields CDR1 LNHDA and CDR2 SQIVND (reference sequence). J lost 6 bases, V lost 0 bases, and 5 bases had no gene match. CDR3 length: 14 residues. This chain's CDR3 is CASSIDRAGGEQYF. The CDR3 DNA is TGTGCCAGTAGTATAGATCGGGCAGGGGGCGAGCAGTACTTC.

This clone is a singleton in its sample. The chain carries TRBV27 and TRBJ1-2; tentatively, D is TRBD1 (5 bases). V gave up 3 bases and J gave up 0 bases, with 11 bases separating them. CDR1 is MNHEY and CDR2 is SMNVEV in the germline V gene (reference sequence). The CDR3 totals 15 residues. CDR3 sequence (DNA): TGTGCCAGCAGTTTTTTGGGGGGAACTAACTATGGCTACACCTTC. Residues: CASSFLGGTNYGYTF.

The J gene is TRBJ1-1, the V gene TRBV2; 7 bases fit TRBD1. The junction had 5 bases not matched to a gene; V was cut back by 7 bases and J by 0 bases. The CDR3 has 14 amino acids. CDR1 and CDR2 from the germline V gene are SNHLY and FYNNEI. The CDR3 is CASKGTVLNTEAFF. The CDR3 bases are TGTGCCAGCAAAGGGACAGTCCTGAACACTGAAGCTTTCTTT.